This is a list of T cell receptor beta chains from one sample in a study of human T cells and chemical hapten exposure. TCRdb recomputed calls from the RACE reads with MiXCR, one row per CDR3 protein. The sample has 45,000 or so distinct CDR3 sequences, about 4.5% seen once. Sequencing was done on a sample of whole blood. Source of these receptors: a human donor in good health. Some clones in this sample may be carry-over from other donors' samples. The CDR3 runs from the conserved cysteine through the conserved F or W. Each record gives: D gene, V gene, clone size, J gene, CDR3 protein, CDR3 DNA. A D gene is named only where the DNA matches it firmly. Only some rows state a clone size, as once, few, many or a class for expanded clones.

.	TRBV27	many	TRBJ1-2	CASSSINRDGYTF	TGTGCCAGCAGTTCAATAAACAGGGACGGCTACACCTTC
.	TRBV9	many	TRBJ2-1	CASSVGQLGGGEQFF	TGTGCCAGCAGCGTAGGACAGCTGGGGGGTGGTGAGCAGTTCTTC
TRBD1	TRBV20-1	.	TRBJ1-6	CSVYTTGGHSPLHF	TGCAGTGTTTACACAACAGGGGGCCATTCACCCCTCCACTTT
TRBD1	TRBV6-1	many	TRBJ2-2	CASSTGVTGELFF	TGTGCCAGCAGCACAGGGGTCACCGGGGAGCTGTTTTTT
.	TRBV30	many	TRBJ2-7	CAWAGSYEQYF	TGTGCCTGGGCTGGCTCCTACGAGCAGTACTTC
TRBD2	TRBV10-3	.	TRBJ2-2	CAIRGERESGELFF	TGTGCCATCAGAGGGGAGCGGGAGTCCGGGGAGCTGTTTTTT
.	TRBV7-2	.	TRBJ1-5	CASSLVTSNQPQHF	TGTGCCAGCAGCTTAGTGACGAGCAATCAGCCCCAGCATTTT
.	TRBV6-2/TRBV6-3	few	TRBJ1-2	CASSSAGGASYTF	TGTGCCAGCAGTTCCGCCGGAGGCGCGAGCTACACCTTC
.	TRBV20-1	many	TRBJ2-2	CSARDPTTGELFF	TGCAGTGCTAGAGATCCCACAACCGGGGAGCTGTTTTTT
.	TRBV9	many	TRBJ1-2	CASRKGSNYGYTF	TGTGCCAGCAGGAAGGGGAGCAACTATGGCTACACCTTC
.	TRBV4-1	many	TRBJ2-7	CASSRGVSYEQYF	TGCGCCAGCAGCCGGGGGGTTTCCTACGAGCAGTACTTC
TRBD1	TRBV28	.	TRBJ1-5	CASSSGQGIGPQHF	TGTGCCAGCAGTTCAGGACAGGGGATAGGGCCCCAGCATTTT
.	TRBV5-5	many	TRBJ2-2	CASSLESGSGELFF	TGTGCCAGCAGCTTGGAGTCCGGGTCCGGGGAGCTGTTTTTT
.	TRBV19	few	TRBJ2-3	CASSRSAKGETDTQYF	TGTGCCAGTAGTCGCTCCGCCAAGGGGGAAACAGATACGCAGTATTTT
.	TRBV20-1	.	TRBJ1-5	CSARAGAGNQPQHF	TGCAGTGCTAGAGCTGGGGCAGGCAATCAGCCCCAGCATTTT
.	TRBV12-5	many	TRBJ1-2	CASGFTLPDRRANYGYTF	TGTGCTAGTGGTTTTACCCTTCCGGACCGACGAGCTAACTATGGCTACACCTTC
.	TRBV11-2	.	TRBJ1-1	CASSRPTVTEAFF	TGTGCCAGCAGCCGTCCGACGGTGACTGAAGCTTTCTTT
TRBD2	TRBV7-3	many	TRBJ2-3	CASSANPHGTRTDTQYF	TGTGCCAGCAGCGCCAACCCCCATGGGACTAGGACAGATACGCAGTATTTT
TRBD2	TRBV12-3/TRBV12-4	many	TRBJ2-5	CASSSTGSGRQETQYF	TGTGCCAGCAGTTCCACGGGGAGCGGGAGACAAGAGACCCAGTACTTC
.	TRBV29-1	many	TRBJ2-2	CSVRAGAYTGELFF	TGCAGCGTTAGGGCCGGGGCCTACACCGGGGAGCTGTTTTTT
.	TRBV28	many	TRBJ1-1	CASGDPNTEAFF	TGTGCCAGCGGGGATCCGAACACTGAAGCTTTCTTT
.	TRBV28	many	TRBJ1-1	CAQTPVTEMNTEAFF	TGTGCCCAAACACCAGTTACAGAGATGAACACTGAAGCTTTCTTT
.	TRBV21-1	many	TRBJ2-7	CASSKSAGVYEQYF	TGTGCCAGCAGCAAATCTGCGGGAGTCTACGAGCAGTACTTC
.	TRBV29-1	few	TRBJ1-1	CSVRRSQRTEAFF	TGCAGCGTCCGGCGGTCCCAGCGCACTGAAGCTTTCTTT
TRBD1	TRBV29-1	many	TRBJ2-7	CSVEGDRGNYEQYF	TGCAGCGTTGAGGGTGACAGGGGAAACTACGAGCAGTACTTC
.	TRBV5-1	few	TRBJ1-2	CASRSTGPSYGYTF	TGCGCCAGCAGATCGACAGGTCCCAGCTATGGCTACACCTTC
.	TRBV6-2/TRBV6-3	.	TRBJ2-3	CASSWGAHYGDTQYF	TGTGCCAGCAGTTGGGGAGCCCACTACGGAGATACGCAGTATTTT
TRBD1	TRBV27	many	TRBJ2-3	CASSLLTGGVKDTQYF	TGTGCCAGCAGTTTATTAACAGGGGGCGTGAAGGATACGCAGTATTTT
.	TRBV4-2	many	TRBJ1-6	CASSLTGMGDPNSPLHF	TGTGCCAGCAGCCTAACGGGTATGGGGGATCCTAATTCACCCCTCCACTTT
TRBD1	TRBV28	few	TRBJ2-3	CASSLIRGTDTQYF	TGTGCCAGCAGTTTAATCAGGGGGACAGATACGCAGTATTTT
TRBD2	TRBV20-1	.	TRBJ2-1	CSARDSRRAGDSFF	TGCAGTGCTAGAGATAGTAGGAGGGCGGGAGATTCATTCTTC
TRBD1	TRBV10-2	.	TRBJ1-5	CASKMTGSNQPQHF	TGCGCCAGCAAAATGACAGGGAGCAATCAGCCCCAGCATTTT
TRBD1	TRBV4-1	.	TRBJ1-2	CASSHGGTGDYGYTF	TGCGCCAGCAGCCATGGGGGGACAGGGGACTATGGCTACACCTTC
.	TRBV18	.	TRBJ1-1	CASSPPFGGQTEAFF	TGTGCCAGCTCACCACCGTTCGGAGGGCAAACTGAAGCTTTCTTT
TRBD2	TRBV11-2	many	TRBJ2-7	CASSPEGLAGVKF	TGTGCCAGCAGCCCAGAGGGACTAGCGGGAGTAAAGTTC
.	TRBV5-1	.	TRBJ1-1	CASSFSAENTEAFF	TGCGCCAGCAGCTTCAGCGCAGAGAACACTGAAGCTTTCTTT
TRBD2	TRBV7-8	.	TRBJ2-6	CASSLVGTSVAGANVLTF	TGTGCCAGCAGCTTAGTGGGGACTAGCGTTGCTGGGGCCAACGTCCTGACTTTC
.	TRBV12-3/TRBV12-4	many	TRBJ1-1	CASSLGGDTEAFF	TGTGCCAGCAGTTTGGGGGGTGATACTGAAGCTTTCTTT
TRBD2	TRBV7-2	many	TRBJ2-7	CASSNLAGAYEQYF	TGTGCCAGCAGCAACCTAGCGGGTGCCTACGAGCAGTACTTC
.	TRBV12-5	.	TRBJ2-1	CASSGWIDYNEQFF	TGTGCTAGTTCGGGGTGGATAGATTACAATGAGCAGTTCTTC
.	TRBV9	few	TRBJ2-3	CASSVEWGQYF	TGTGCCAGCAGCGTAGAATGGGGGCAGTATTTT
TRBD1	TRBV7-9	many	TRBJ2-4	CASSPDRGVKNIQYF	TGTGCCAGCAGCCCAGACAGGGGGGTAAAAAACATTCAGTACTTC
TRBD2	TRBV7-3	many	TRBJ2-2	CASSSLAGATGELFF	TGTGCCAGCAGCTCTCTAGCGGGAGCCACCGGGGAGCTGTTTTTT
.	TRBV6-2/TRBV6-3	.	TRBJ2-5	CATTFLPGGETQYF	TGTGCCACCACCTTTCTACCTGGAGGGGAGACCCAGTACTTC
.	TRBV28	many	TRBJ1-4	CASGWAPKKLFF	TGTGCCAGCGGCTGGGCCCCAAAAAAACTGTTTTTT
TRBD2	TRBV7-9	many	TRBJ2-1	CASSLYPLAATNEQFF	TGTGCCAGCAGCTTATATCCCCTAGCGGCAACCAATGAGCAGTTCTTC